Following are 23 T cell receptor beta chains from one sample sequenced in a study of T cells in narcolepsy. Sequencing used immunoSEQ multiplex PCR; TCRdb keeps in-frame clones, though not all of them. This table holds just over 40,000 clones, approximately 88% found once. The sample comprised CD45RA- memory CD4+ T cells from PBMCs. All receptors come from a human donor with narcolepsy.

The chain couples TRBV7-2 to TRBJ1-2, with 11 bases fitting TRBD1. The junction had 5 bases not matched to a gene; V was cut back by 4 bases and J by 7 bases. CDR1 and CDR2 (germline): SGHTA, FQGNSA. This CDR3 has 14 residues. The CDR3 reads CASSSGQGAGGYTF. The CDR3 DNA reads TGTGCCAGCAGCTCCGGACAGGGGGCGGGTGGCTACACCTTC.

This clone was counted only a few times. The V and J genes are TRBV6-1 and TRBJ1-1; 7 bases map to TRBD1. Trimming at V came to 1 base and at J to 1 base, leaving 3 bases not matched to a gene. In germline, CDR1 is MNHNS, CDR2 SASEGT. The CDR3 sequence is 15 residues long. CDR3 in DNA: TGTGCCAGCAGTGAAGGACAGGGCTGGAACACTGAAGCTTTCTTT. Protein product: CASSEGQGWNTEAFF.

CDR3 sequence reads: CASSPGAGYTF. As DNA, the CDR3 is TGTGCCAGCAGCCCCGGTGCTGGCTACACCTTC. The chain combines TRBV7-8 with TRBJ1-2; D not certain. The CDR3 extends over 11 amino acids. Between the trimmed V and J ends, which lost 5 bases and 7 bases, there was a span of 8 bases. Germline V lookup: CDR1 SGHVS, CDR2 FQNEAQ.

This chain connects TRBV7-8 to TRBJ2-7; 14 bases fit TRBD2. The CDR3 consists of 16 residues. V lost 3 bases and J lost 2; bases outside the gene matches: 3. Germline V gene lookup returns CDR1 SGHVS and CDR2 FQNEAQ. The DNA of the CDR3 is TGTGCCAGCAGCTTCAGACTAGCGGGAGGGGCCTACGAGCAGTACTTC. Its translation is CASSFRLAGGAYEQYF. The variable domain in full, completed from reference TRBV7-8 and TRBJ2-7, reads GAGVSQSPRYKVAKRGQDVALRCDPISGHVSLFWYQQALGQGPEFLTYFQNEAQLDKSGLPSDRFFAERPEGSVSTLKIQRTQQEDSAVYLCASSFRLAGGAYEQYFGPGTRLTVT.

The chain has TRBV28 and TRBJ2-3, with D possibly being TRBD2 (6 bases). CDR1 MDHEN and CDR2 SYDVKM come from the germline V gene. Between the trimmed V and J ends, which lost 2 bases and 9 bases, there was a span of 15 bases. The CDR3 extends over 14 amino acids. CDR3 in DNA: TGTGCCAGCAGTTTAATAGAAGGGACTCGAACGCAGTATTTT. Translating it yields CASSLIEGTRTQYF.

The chain has TRBV7-9 and TRBJ2-1, with TRBD2 identical over 9 bases. V lost 3 bases and J lost 6; bases outside the gene matches: 6. The germline CDR1 and CDR2 sequences are SEHNR and FQNEAQ (reference sequence). The CDR3 covers 15 residues. CDR3 DNA: TGTGCCAGCAGCTTTGCGGGAGGGCCATCCAATGAGCAGTTCTTC. It codes for CASSFAGGPSNEQFF.

The chain carries TRBV11-1 and TRBJ2-2, with 9 bases that match TRBD2. The J segment lost 5 bases and the V segment lost 1 base, leaving 5 bases of the junction unmatched. This CDR3 has 16 residues. Germline CDR1 and CDR2: SGHAT and FQDESV (reference sequence). The DNA of the CDR3 is TGTGCCAGCAGCTTAGTGGCTAGCGGGACGACCGGGGAGCTGTTTTTT. It encodes CASSLVASGTTGELFF.

The chain links TRBV5-1 to TRBJ2-2; no clear D. The CDR3 is 12 residues long. Per the germline V gene, CDR1 is SGHRS and CDR2 is YFSETQ. Trimming stripped 6 bases from V and 6 bases from J, with 9 bases between. The CDR3 region is CASNTQPGELFF. CDR3 bases: TGCGCCAGCAATACTCAGCCCGGGGAGCTGTTTTTT.

V gene TRBV6-5 combines with J gene TRBJ1-2; D might be TRBD1 (5 bases). The CDR3 is 15 residues long. Trimming took off 3 bases at V and 3 bases at J, with 14 bases between the two ends. Germline lookup yields CDR1 MNHEY and CDR2 SVGAGI. DNA of the CDR3: TGTGCCAGCAGTTATGCGGGCAGGGATCACTATGGCTACACCTTC. Its translation: CASSYAGRDHYGYTF.

The gene calls are TRBV9 and TRBJ2-2; 9 bases line up with TRBD1. The CDR3 length is 17 residues. Germline V gene lookup returns CDR1 SGDLS and CDR2 YYNGEE. V shed 3 bases and J 6 bases; nucleotides not matched to a gene: 12. The CDR3 protein is CASSAPSQGAFSGELFF. CDR3 nucleotides: TGTGCCAGCAGCGCCCCCTCACAGGGGGCTTTTTCCGGGGAGCTGTTTTTT. Looking up the rest from reference TRBV9 and TRBJ2-2 gives the full variable domain: DSGVTQTPKHLITATGQRVTLRCSPRSGDLSVYWYQQSLDQGLQFLIQYYNGEERAKGNILERFSAQQFPDLHSELNLSSLELGDSALYFCASSAPSQGAFSGELFFGEGSRLTVL.

This clone was counted once. The chain has TRBV6-6 and TRBJ2-5, with D unresolved. The CDR3 spans 14 residues. Germline V gives CDR1 MNHNY, CDR2 SVGAGI (reference sequence). With 0 bases removed from V and 2 bases from J, the gap between germline ends came to 7 bases. The CDR3 DNA reads as TGTGCCAGCAGTTACTCTTGGTTTCAAGAGACCCAGTACTTC. Amino acids: CASSYSWFQETQYF.

The rearrangement joins TRBV5-6 to TRBJ2-7; weak D call: TRBD1 (5 bases). Germline CDR1 is SGHDT and CDR2 is YYEEEE. The CDR3 has 12 amino acids. The V end was cut by 5 bases, the J end by 4 bases, with 10 bases between. The CDR3 spells CASSSDRYEQYF. The CDR3 DNA follows: TGTGCCAGCAGTTCCGACAGATACGAGCAGTACTTC.

This sequence joins TRBV30 and TRBJ2-2; 10 bases match TRBD1. V was clipped by 3 bases and J by 5 bases; unmatched bases: 9. Germline V CDR1 and CDR2: GTSNPN, SVGIG (reference sequence). This CDR3 has 16 amino acids. The CDR3 sequence: CAWRGTGELWTGELFF. Here the CDR3 DNA reads TGTGCCTGGAGGGGGACAGGGGAATTATGGACCGGGGAGCTGTTTTTT.

The chain has TRBV6-4 and TRBJ2-3, with 12 nucleotides matching TRBD2. With 2 bases clipped from V and 2 bases from J, the junction kept 2 bases outside the gene matches. The CDR3 is 16 amino acids. CDR1 and CDR2 from the germline V gene are MRHNA and SNTAGT. In DNA form, the CDR3 reads TGTGCCAGCAGTGACACTAGCGGGAGGCTCACAGATACGCAGTATTTT. This encodes CASSDTSGRLTDTQYF.

V gene TRBV18 combines with J gene TRBJ2-1; D remains unclear. Germline V lookup: CDR1 KGHSH, CDR2 LQKENI. This CDR3 has 18 amino acids. Trimming removed 3 bases at V and 5 bases at J, with 23 bases between. The CDR3 sequence is CASSPKGPPPSAHNEQFF. CDR3 coding DNA: TGTGCCAGCTCACCGAAGGGTCCCCCCCCCTCCGCACACAATGAGCAGTTCTTC.

The chain couples TRBV5-1 to TRBJ2-1; no definite D call. The CDR3 spans 12 residues. V dropped 0 bases and J dropped 9 bases, with 7 bases sitting between them. Germline V lookup: CDR1 SGHRS, CDR2 YFSETQ. CDR3 bases: TGCGCCAGCAGCTTGGAAGTGGGTGAGCAGTTCTTC. Its protein product is CASSLEVGEQFF.

This clone appeared once. The chain is built from TRBV7-2 and TRBJ2-3; D is unclear. This CDR3 is built from 11 residues. In germline, CDR1 is SGHTA, CDR2 FQGNSA. Trimming left V 1 base short and J 5 bases short, with 1 base between. The CDR3: CASSLEDTQYF. CDR3 nucleotides: TGTGCCAGCAGCTTAGAAGATACGCAGTATTTT.

The rearrangement uses TRBV5-1 and TRBJ1-5, with D maybe TRBD1 (5 bases). The CDR3 sequence is 14 residues long. The V gene's germline CDR1 is SGHRS and CDR2 YFSETQ. Trimming left V 4 bases short and J 4 bases short, with 12 bases between. CDR3 sequence: CASSPDSLNQPQHF. The CDR3 DNA follows: TGCGCCAGCAGCCCAGACAGTCTGAATCAGCCCCAGCATTTT. The full variable domain, its missing parts supplied by reference TRBV5-1 and TRBJ1-5, is KAGVTQTPRYLIKTRGQQVTLSCSPISGHRSVSWYQQTPGQGLQFLFEYFSETQRNKGNFPGRFSGRQFSNSRSEMNVSTLELGDSALYLCASSPDSLNQPQHFGDGTRLSIL.

The chain couples TRBV11-1 to TRBJ2-5; D may be TRBD1 (6 bases). The germline CDR1 and CDR2 sequences are SGHAT and FQDESV (reference sequence). The length of the CDR3 is 13 residues. The V end lost 3 bases, the J end lost 2 bases, and 7 bases lay between the germline ends. CDR3 sequence: CASSFGQQETQYF. DNA for the CDR3: TGTGCCAGCAGCTTTGGACAGCAAGAGACCCAGTACTTC.

The J gene is TRBJ2-1, the V gene TRBV30, with 9 bases lining up with TRBD2. Germline V lookup: CDR1 GTSNPN, CDR2 SVGIG (reference sequence). Trimming cost V 4 bases and J 8 bases; bases outside gene matches: 15. The CDR3 runs 16 residues. Here the CDR3 DNA reads TGTGCCTGGAAACCGCGGGAGGGGATCTGGGGGGATGAGCAGTTCTTC. Amino acids: CAWKPREGIWGDEQFF.

J is TRBJ1-1 and V is TRBV7-2; D may be TRBD1 (6 bases). This CDR3 comprises 13 residues. Germline CDR1 is SGHTA and CDR2 is FQGNSA. Trimming shortened V by 6 bases and J by 0 bases, and 8 bases separated the two germline ends. The CDR3 DNA is TGTGCCAGCAGAGGACAGCTGAACACTGAAGCTTTCTTT. Translating it yields CASRGQLNTEAFF.

This chain joins TRBV9 and TRBJ2-4; D is unclear. The CDR3 length is 16 residues. The V end was cut by 0 bases, the J end by 0 bases, with 10 bases between. Looked up from germline, CDR1 is SGDLS and CDR2 is YYNGEE. Here the CDR3 reads CASSVGVLLAKNIQYF. CDR3 DNA: TGTGCCAGCAGCGTAGGGGTTCTTCTAGCCAAAAACATTCAGTACTTC.

The rearrangement uses TRBV28 and TRBJ2-7; weak D call: TRBD1 (5 bases). The CDR3 has 12 residues. CDR1 MDHEN and CDR2 SYDVKM come from the germline V gene. V lost 7 bases and J 7 bases, leaving 14 bases between the germline ends. The DNA of the CDR3 is TGTGCCAGCACCCCAGGGTATGGAGAGCAGTACTTC. Translated, it gives CASTPGYGEQYF.